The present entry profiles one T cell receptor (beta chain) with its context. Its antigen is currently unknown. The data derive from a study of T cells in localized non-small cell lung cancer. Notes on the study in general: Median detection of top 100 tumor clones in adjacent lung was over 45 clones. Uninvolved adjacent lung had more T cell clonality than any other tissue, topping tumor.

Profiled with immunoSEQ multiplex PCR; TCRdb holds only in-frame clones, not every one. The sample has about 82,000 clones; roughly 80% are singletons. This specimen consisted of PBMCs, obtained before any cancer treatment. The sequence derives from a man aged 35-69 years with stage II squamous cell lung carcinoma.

CDR3 amino acids: CASSSLGGQSTEKLFF. DNA of the CDR3: TGTGCCAGCAGTTCCCTAGGGGGACAGTCTACGGAAAAACTGTTTTTT. The rearrangement links TRBV7-9 to TRBJ1-4; 7 positions match TRBD1. The ends lost 6 bases at V and 8 bases at J; junction bases unmatched: 15. This CDR3 spans 16 amino acids. Germline CDR1 and CDR2: SEHNR and FQNEAQ (reference sequence).